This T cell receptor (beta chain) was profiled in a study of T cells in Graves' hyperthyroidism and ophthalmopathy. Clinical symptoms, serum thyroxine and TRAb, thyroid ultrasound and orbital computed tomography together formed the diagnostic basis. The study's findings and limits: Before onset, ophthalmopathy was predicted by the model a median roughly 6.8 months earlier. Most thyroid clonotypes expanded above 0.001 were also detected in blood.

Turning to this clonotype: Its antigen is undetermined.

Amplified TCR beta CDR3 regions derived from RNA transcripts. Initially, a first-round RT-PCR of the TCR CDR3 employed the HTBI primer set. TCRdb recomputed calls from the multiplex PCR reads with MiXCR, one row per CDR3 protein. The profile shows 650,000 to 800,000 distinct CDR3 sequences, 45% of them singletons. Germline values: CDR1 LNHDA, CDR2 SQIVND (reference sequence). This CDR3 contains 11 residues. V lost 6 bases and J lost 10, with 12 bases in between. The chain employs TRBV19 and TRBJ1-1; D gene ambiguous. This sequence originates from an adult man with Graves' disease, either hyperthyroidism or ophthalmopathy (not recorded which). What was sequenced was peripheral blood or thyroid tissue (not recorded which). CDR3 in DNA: TGTGCCAGTAGCGGACGGTGGGCAGCTTTCTTT. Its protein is CASSGRWAAFF.